Below are 17 T cell receptor beta chains sequenced from a single sample in a study of blood T cell repertoires in COVID-19. The assay was immunoSEQ multiplex PCR, and TCRdb's table has in-frame clones only and misses some. The table lists roughly 180,000 clones, about 85% of them singletons. Sequenced: peripheral blood. These receptors all come from an older man with COVID-19, enrolled during active disease.

This sequence joins TRBV18 and TRBJ1-5; no definite D call. This CDR3 is built from 15 residues. Germline V gene lookup returns CDR1 KGHSH and CDR2 LQKENI. V lost 3 bases to trimming and J lost 3 bases, with 12 bases between them. The CDR3 nucleotides are TGTGCCAGCTCACCCCGGGGTAGCGACAATCAGCCCCAGCATTTT. This translates into CASSPRGSDNQPQHF.

The genes are TRBV12-3 or TRBV12-4 and TRBJ1-6; D is ambiguous. Trimming shortened V by 7 bases and J by 4 bases, and 8 bases separated the two germline ends. This CDR3 contains 13 residues. The CDR3 bases are TGTGCCAGCATGACAAGTTATAATTCACCCCTCCACTTT. The encoded protein is CASMTSYNSPLHF.

In regard to this clone: At one end, the junction sequence differs from germline, possibly due to a read error. The J gene is TRBJ1-1, the V gene TRBV5-1, with D tentatively TRBD1 (5 bases). CDR3 length equals 15 residues. The germline CDR1 and CDR2 sequences are SGHRS and YFSETQ. The CDR3 protein is CASRLGGTLTTEAFF. The CDR3 DNA reads TGCGCCAGCAGGTTGGGGGGGACTTTAACAACTGAAGCTTTCTTT.

The chain uses TRBV24-1 and TRBJ1-4, with 7 nucleotides matching TRBD1. Germline CDR1 and CDR2: KGHDR and SFDVKD. This CDR3 has 14 residues. Trimming cost V 3 bases and J 6 bases; bases outside gene matches: 3. Here the CDR3 DNA reads TGTGCCACCAGTGATCCGCAGGGGGATGAAAAACTGTTTTTT. The encoded protein is CATSDPQGDEKLFF.

This chain connects TRBV19 to TRBJ1-3; a weak D match, TRBD1 (6 bases). Germline V gives CDR1 LNHDA, CDR2 SQIVND (reference sequence). Trimming stripped 3 bases from V and 0 bases from J, with 9 bases between. This CDR3 has 15 amino acids. CDR3 nucleotide sequence: TGTGCCAGTAGTATCAGGGGTACCTCTGGAAACACCATATATTTT. Amino acid sequence: CASSIRGTSGNTIYF. The entire variable domain, with the rest obtained from reference TRBV19 and TRBJ1-3, is as follows: DGGITQSPKYLFRKEGQNVTLSCEQNLNHDAMYWYRQDPGQGLRLIYYSQIVNDFQKGDIAEGYSVSREKKESFPLTVTSAQKNPTAFYLCASSIRGTSGNTIYFGEGSWLTVV.

The V call is TRBV7-6, the J call TRBJ2-3; 8 nucleotides line up with TRBD2. CDR3 length: 16 amino acids. Trimming took 1 base from V and 2 from J; bases not matched to a gene: 5. Germline V gives CDR1 SGHVS, CDR2 FNYEAQ. CDR3 sequence: CASSLVLAGITDTQYF. The CDR3 DNA sequence: TGTGCCAGCAGCTTAGTCCTAGCGGGCATCACAGATACGCAGTATTTT.

A single count supports this clone. The rearrangement joins TRBV13 to TRBJ1-1; D may be TRBD1 (6 bases). V was cut by 6 bases and J by 7 bases, with 15 bases left in between. Germline V gene sequence: CDR1 PRHDT, CDR2 FYEKMQ (reference sequence). CDR3 length: 13 residues. In DNA, the CDR3 is TGTGCCAGCAGAAAGACAGGTTCCGGTGAAGCTTTCTTT. Its protein is CASRKTGSGEAFF.

The chain employs TRBV4-2 and TRBJ1-4, with D possibly being TRBD1 (5 bases). The V end was cut by 2 bases, the J end by 5 bases, with 15 bases between. The length of the CDR3 is 16 residues. Germline V CDR1 and CDR2: LGHNA, YNFKEQ. The CDR3 DNA reads as TGTGCCAGCAGCCAACTGGCGGGGGGTCTGAATGAAAAACTGTTTTTT. The encoded protein is CASSQLAGGLNEKLFF.

The chain couples TRBV6-5 to TRBJ1-2; 7 bases agree with TRBD1. Trimming at V came to 6 bases and at J to 4 bases, leaving 8 bases not matched to a gene. The CDR3 is 14 residues long. Germline CDR1 and CDR2: MNHEY and SVGAGI. The CDR3 region is CASRATGDAYGYTF. CDR3 DNA: TGTGCCAGCAGAGCTACAGGGGACGCCTATGGCTACACCTTC.

The chain links TRBV6-5 to TRBJ1-2, with a tentative D call TRBD1 (6 bases). Germline V lookup: CDR1 MNHEY, CDR2 SVGAGI. V gave up 7 bases and J gave up 6 bases, with 15 bases separating them. This CDR3 comprises 13 residues. CDR3 loop: CASNTNRADGYTF. The CDR3, as DNA: TGTGCCAGCAACACGAACAGGGCGGATGGCTACACCTTC.

This chain connects TRBV5-1 to TRBJ2-1, with D perhaps TRBD2 (5 bases). The V gene's germline CDR1 is SGHRS and CDR2 YFSETQ. Trimming cost V 4 bases and J 7 bases, with 15 bases left between them. This CDR3 comprises 14 residues. CDR3: CASSVRDQGNEQFF. CDR3 sequence (DNA): TGCGCCAGCAGCGTCCGGGATCAAGGGAATGAGCAGTTCTTC.

The V and J genes are TRBV6-5 and TRBJ2-3; 11 nucleotides line up with TRBD2. Germline V gene sequence: CDR1 MNHEY, CDR2 SVGAGI. V shed 6 bases, J shed 4 bases, and the junction held 3 bases outside the gene matches. The CDR3 is 14 residues long. CDR3 residues: CASRGLAVADTQYF. The CDR3 region has the DNA TGTGCCAGCAGGGGACTAGCGGTCGCAGATACGCAGTATTTT.

The J gene is TRBJ1-5, the V gene TRBV19, with 11 bases lining up with TRBD1. The CDR3 extends over 16 amino acids. Germline CDR1 is LNHDA and CDR2 is SQIVND (reference sequence). Losses at the gene ends were 0 bases for V and 4 bases for J; bases not matched to a gene: 2. CDR3 nucleotide sequence: TGTGCCAGTAGTATAGACCGGGACAGGGGGAATCAGCCCCAGCATTTT. Translated, it gives CASSIDRDRGNQPQHF.

This rearrangement joins TRBV16 to TRBJ2-2, with 7 bases matching TRBD2. The germline V gene encodes CDR1 KGHSY and CDR2 FQNENV. The ends lost 2 bases at V and 0 bases at J; junction bases unmatched: 0. The CDR3 spans 15 residues. The CDR3 region has the DNA TGTGCCAGCAGCCAAGCGGGGGCGAACACCGGGGAGCTGTTTTTT. Translation gives CASSQAGANTGELFF.

The chain is built from TRBV10-2 and TRBJ1-1; 7 bases align to TRBD1. The trim removed 4 bases at V and 1 base at J, leaving 6 bases unmatched. The CDR3 contains 15 residues. Germline V gives CDR1 WSHSY, CDR2 SAAADI. The CDR3 nucleotides are TGCGCCAGCAGTGGGATACAGGGGCGGAACACTGAAGCTTTCTTT. This gives the protein CASSGIQGRNTEAFF.

This clone showed up just once. The chain recombines TRBV28 with TRBJ1-4; 8 bases map to TRBD1. CDR3 length: 15 residues. Per the germline V gene, CDR1 is MDHEN and CDR2 is SYDVKM. The J segment lost 7 bases and the V segment lost 3 bases, leaving 7 bases of the junction unmatched. CDR3 DNA sequence: TGTGCCAGCAGTTTCAGGGCAGGGGGCATTGAAAAACTGTTTTTT. Its protein is CASSFRAGGIEKLFF. The variable domain in full, completed from reference TRBV28 and TRBJ1-4, reads DVKVTQSSRYLVKRTGEKVFLECVQDMDHENMFWYRQDPGLGLRLIYFSYDVKMKEKGDIPEGYSVSREKKERFSLILESASTNQTSMYLCASSFRAGGIEKLFFGSGTQLSVL.

The V and J genes are TRBV28 and TRBJ2-3; TRBD2 is a possible D gene (6 bases). V shed 5 bases and J shed 5 bases, with 8 bases lying between them. The CDR3 is made up of 12 amino acids. Germline V lookup: CDR1 MDHEN, CDR2 SYDVKM. The chain's CDR3 is CASSRGGDTQYF. CDR3 bases: TGTGCCAGCAGTAGGGGAGGAGATACGCAGTATTTT. Variable domain in full (rest from reference TRBV28 and TRBJ2-3): DVKVTQSSRYLVKRTGEKVFLECVQDMDHENMFWYRQDPGLGLRLIYFSYDVKMKEKGDIPEGYSVSREKKERFSLILESASTNQTSMYLCASSRGGDTQYFGPGTRLTVL.